The TCR beta chain under discussion was sequenced for a study of blood T cell repertoires in COVID-19. Study background: PBMCs, B-cell-depleted T cells, or T cells provided the cDNA or gDNA that made up the material.

Profiling relied on immunoSEQ multiplex PCR, and the TCRdb table lists in-frame clones only, not all of them. The table lists around 190,000 clones, roughly 88% of them singletons, with less than 15% in the top ten. CDR1 is SGHDT, CDR2 YYEEEE, per germline. The CDR3 is made up of 14 amino acids. V lost 4 bases and J 5 bases, leaving 15 bases between the germline ends. The TCR originated in a human donor in a cohort sampled during active COVID-19. V gene TRBV5-6 combines with J gene TRBJ1-2; D uncertain. The source material was peripheral blood. The CDR3 protein is CASSPPNSRYGYTF. Here the CDR3 DNA reads TGTGCCAGCAGCCCCCCCAATAGCCGGTATGGCTACACCTTC. Supplemented by reference TRBV5-6 and TRBJ1-2, the full variable domain reads DAGVTQSPTHLIKTRGQQVTLRCSPKSGHDTVSWYQQALGQGPQFIFQYYEEEERQRGNFPDRFSGHQFPNYSSELNVNALLLGDSALYLCASSPPNSRYGYTFGSGTRLTVV.